This entry is about one T cell receptor beta chain. The entry originates in a study of blood T cells in healthy people across ages. Next came a second PCR, run for roughly 6 to 11 cycles, which used a sample-barcoded 5' primer along with a J-beta primer mix. Using its own MiXCR run on the 5' RACE reads, TCRdb lists one record per CDR3 protein. Of 1.5 million or so distinct CDR3 sequences listed, around 39% were seen once; the top ten hold roughly 7.9%. The ends were cut back, 6 bases at V and 6 bases at J, with 18 bases in the middle. Germline loops: CDR1 DFQATT, CDR2 SNEGSKA (reference sequence). This CDR3 has 13 residues.

The chain couples TRBV20-1 to TRBJ2-7; D gene unclear. The receptor comes from a woman aged 18-29 years in good health. The sequenced material came from blood. The CDR3 spells CSAIPSITIEQYF. The CDR3, as DNA: TGCAGTGCCATCCCCTCCATAACAATCGAGCAGTACTTC.